Each of the 24 T cell receptor beta chains below was sequenced from the same sample in a study of cytotoxic CD8 clonotypes in ibrutinib-treated CLL. Measured with immunoSEQ multiplex PCR; TCRdb has only the in-frame clones, and not every one. The repertoire holds some 120,000 clones, with 84% as singletons. The material was PBMCs, obtained after 24 months of ibrutinib treatment. All receptors derive from a human donor with chronic lymphocytic leukemia.

This clone was detected only once. The V gene is TRBV19, the J gene TRBJ2-7; 14 bases line up with TRBD2. The CDR3 extends over 16 amino acids. Unmatched junction bases numbered 6, after V lost 6 bases and J lost 2 bases. Per the germline V gene, CDR1 is LNHDA and CDR2 is SQIVND (reference sequence). CDR3: CASRKGLAGGAYEQYF. As DNA, the CDR3 is TGTGCCAGTAGAAAAGGACTAGCGGGGGGTGCCTACGAGCAGTACTTC.

Of note for this clone: An end of the junction does not agree with germline; a read error may underlie this. For the CDR3, the DNA is TGTGCCAGCGGTTTGGGTGGTGGTGAAAAACTGTTTTTT. Translated: CASGLGGGEKLFF. The chain has TRBV27 and TRBJ1-4; D gene unclear. Germline loops: CDR1 MNHEY, CDR2 SMNVEV (reference sequence). The CDR3 sequence is 13 residues long. Combining the CDR3 with reference TRBV27 and TRBJ1-4 gives the whole variable domain EAQVTQNPRYLITVTGKKLTVTCSQNMNHEYMSWYRQDPGLGLRQIYYSMNVEVTDKGDVPEGYKVSRKEKRNFPLILESPSPNQTSLYFCASGLGGGEKLFFGSGTQLSVL.

This clone was observed a single time. The CDR3 reads CASSQDDTGVFGNTIYF. Here the CDR3 DNA reads TGCGCCAGCAGCCAAGATGATACGGGGGTATTTGGAAACACCATATATTTT. The chain couples TRBV4-1 to TRBJ1-3, with D possibly matching TRBD1 (5 bases). The CDR3 runs to 17 residues. CDR1 MGHRA and CDR2 YSYEKL come from the germline V gene. V dropped 0 bases and J dropped 3 bases, with 15 bases sitting between them.

The V gene is TRBV5-1, the J gene TRBJ1-1; 7 bases map to TRBD1. The CDR3 loop spans 14 amino acids. After removal of 5 bases from V and 4 bases from J, the junction contained 8 bases not matched to a gene. Germline loops: CDR1 SGHRS, CDR2 YFSETQ. The chain's CDR3 is CASRDRVGGTEAFF. CDR3 nucleotides: TGCGCCAGCAGAGACAGGGTGGGGGGCACTGAAGCTTTCTTT.

CDR3 loop: CAITGGMGEQFF. The CDR3 DNA follows: TGTGCCATCACGGGGGGGATGGGTGAGCAGTTCTTC. V and J are TRBV10-3 and TRBJ2-1, with TRBD2 matching over 8 bases. CDR3 length equals 12 residues. Germline CDR1 and CDR2: ENHRY and SYGVKD. Trimming cost V 7 bases and J 9 bases; bases outside gene matches: 5.

The chain employs TRBV11-2 and TRBJ1-3, with no clear D. Trimming removed 6 bases from V and 7 bases from J, with 28 bases in between. The CDR3 is 18 residues long. Per germline, CDR1 SGHAT and CDR2 FQNNGV. This CDR3 reads CASSPTRGSEENLNTIYF. The DNA of the CDR3 is TGTGCCAGCAGTCCGACACGCGGATCAGAAGAAAATTTGAACACCATATATTTT.

This clone was observed a single time. The chain joins TRBV27 to TRBJ1-6; D is ambiguous. CDR1 and CDR2 (germline): MNHEY, SMNVEV (reference sequence). The CDR3 is 16 amino acids. V shed 6 bases and J shed 4 bases, with 16 bases lying between them. CDR3 nucleotide sequence: TGTGCCAGCAGGCCTCGAACCAGCCTTTATAATTCACCCCTCCACTTT. Residues: CASRPRTSLYNSPLHF.

The rearrangement joins TRBV28 to TRBJ2-7; possibly TRBD2 for D (6 bases). Germline V gives CDR1 MDHEN, CDR2 SYDVKM. With 1 base removed from V and 6 bases from J, the gap between germline ends came to 10 bases. This CDR3 spans 13 amino acids. The CDR3 protein is CASSLFQGGEQYF. As DNA, the CDR3 is TGTGCCAGCAGTTTATTTCAGGGAGGCGAGCAGTACTTC.

This clone has a handful of counts. One end of the junction does not line up with germline, which may come from a read error. The rearrangement links TRBV5-4 to TRBJ2-2; D unclear. CDR3 length: 12 amino acids. Germline CDR1 SGHNT, CDR2 YYREEE (reference sequence). This CDR3 reads CASSLNSGELFF. The CDR3, as DNA: TGTGCCAGCAGCTTGAACTCCGGGGAGCTGTTTTTT.

V and J are TRBV7-3 and TRBJ2-2, with 14 bases fitting TRBD2. The germline V gene has CDR1 SGHTA and CDR2 FQGTGA. This CDR3 contains 17 residues. J was trimmed by 6 bases and V by 6 bases; bases with no gene match: 9. In DNA form, the CDR3 reads TGTGCCAGCAGGGCTCCGGGACTAGCGGGGGTTGCCGGGGAGCTGTTTTTT. Amino acids: CASRAPGLAGVAGELFF.

The chain joins TRBV7-2 to TRBJ2-7; 7 bases agree with TRBD1. CDR3 size: 14 residues. Looked up from germline, CDR1 is SGHTA and CDR2 is FQGNSA. The J segment lost 0 bases and the V segment lost 4 bases, leaving 3 bases of the junction unmatched. The CDR3 DNA follows: TGTGCCAGCAGCTATAACAGGGGCTCCTACGAGCAGTACTTC. Amino acids: CASSYNRGSYEQYF.

This clone was recorded a few times. The J gene is TRBJ2-7, the V gene TRBV5-1; TRBD1 matches at 9 bases. The ends lost 1 base at V and 2 bases at J; junction bases unmatched: 4. The CDR3 has 15 amino acids. Germline assignment: CDR1 SGHRS and CDR2 YFSETQ. CDR3 bases: TGCGCCAGCAGCTTGAACAGGGGGCCGGCCTACGAGCAGTACTTC. Amino acids: CASSLNRGPAYEQYF.

The V gene is TRBV6-5, the J gene TRBJ1-2, with 7 nucleotides matching TRBD1. CDR3 length: 11 residues. The germline V gene has CDR1 MNHEY and CDR2 SVGAGI. The junction had 3 bases not matched to a gene; V was cut back by 9 bases and J by 5 bases. Here the CDR3 reads CASSGQYGYTF. The CDR3 nucleotides read TGTGCCAGTTCGGGACAGTATGGCTACACCTTC.

The chain joins TRBV18 to TRBJ2-7; tentatively, D is TRBD1 or TRBD2 (5 bases each). The CDR3 extends over 14 amino acids. Germline loops: CDR1 KGHSH, CDR2 LQKENI. Trimming cost V 4 bases and J 6 bases, with 16 bases left between them. For the CDR3, the DNA is TGTGCCAGCTCACTTCGTAGGGACGGTACCGAGCAGTACTTC. Protein sequence: CASSLRRDGTEQYF.

This chain connects TRBV6-6 to TRBJ1-5; D possibly corresponds to TRBD1 (5 bases). This CDR3 spans 16 amino acids. Germline V lookup: CDR1 MNHNY, CDR2 SVGAGI (reference sequence). V was cut by 2 bases and J by 0 bases, with 11 bases left in between. CDR3 loop: CASSYGADYSNQPQHF. The CDR3 region has the DNA TGTGCCAGCAGTTACGGGGCAGACTATAGCAATCAGCCCCAGCATTTT.

The table lists this clone with a count of one. The rearrangement joins TRBV9 to TRBJ1-2, with TRBD1 matching 7 bases. CDR1 is SGDLS, CDR2 YYNGEE, per germline. The V and J ends lost 3 bases and 6 bases, in that order; junction bases with no gene match: 8. The CDR3 is 14 residues long. The CDR3 DNA reads as TGTGCCAGCAGCGGCCAGACAGGGTTCGATGGCTACACCTTC. It specifies CASSGQTGFDGYTF.

Only one count was recorded for this clone. This chain links TRBV6-5 with TRBJ2-3; 10 positions match TRBD2. Germline CDR1 is MNHEY and CDR2 is SVGAGI. Unmatched junction bases numbered 6, after V lost 4 bases and J lost 2 bases. CDR3 length equals 16 residues. The DNA of the CDR3 is TGTGCCAGCAGTTCGGCTAGCGGGGGTTTCACAGATACGCAGTATTTT. Protein: CASSSASGGFTDTQYF.

This clone was seen a single time. The chain has TRBV9 and TRBJ2-7, with a possible D match to TRBD1 (6 bases). The CDR3 covers 17 residues. V was trimmed by 3 bases and J by 4 bases, leaving 23 bases between them. CDR1 is SGDLS, CDR2 YYNGEE, per germline. The CDR3 is CASSATQGRTYPYEQYF. CDR3 nucleotide sequence: TGTGCCAGCAGCGCCACCCAGGGGCGGACTTACCCGTACGAGCAGTACTTC.

The rearrangement uses TRBV5-4 and TRBJ1-1, with a tentative D call TRBD1 (5 bases). The CDR3 runs 15 residues. Germline V gene sequence: CDR1 SGHNT, CDR2 YYREEE (reference sequence). Trimming shortened V by 0 bases and J by 3 bases, and 12 bases separated the two germline ends. CDR3 sequence (DNA): TGTGCCAGCAGCTTGGCTGGCAGGGCTGACACTGAAGCTTTCTTT. It translates to CASSLAGRADTEAFF.

The chain is built from TRBV5-8 and TRBJ2-7; D is ambiguous. The CDR3 contains 11 residues. V was cut by 3 bases and J by 2 bases, with 3 bases left in between. CDR1 SGHTS and CDR2 YDEGEE come from the germline V gene. This CDR3 reads CASSWTYEQYF. The CDR3 DNA reads as TGTGCCAGCAGCTGGACCTACGAGCAGTACTTC.

V and J are TRBV27 and TRBJ2-7; 8 bases map to TRBD1. CDR3 length equals 13 residues. Germline CDR1 reads MNHEY; CDR2 reads SMNVEV (reference sequence). The J segment lost 6 bases and the V segment lost 4 bases, leaving 5 bases of the junction unmatched. In DNA form, the CDR3 reads TGTGCCAGCAGTTCAGGACAGGGTACCGAGCAGTACTTC. Translation: CASSSGQGTEQYF.

The J gene is TRBJ1-1, the V gene TRBV6-5; D remains ambiguous. The V gene lost 8 bases and the J gene lost 4 bases, with 17 bases spanning the gap. Germline V gene lookup returns CDR1 MNHEY and CDR2 SVGAGI. The CDR3 has 14 amino acids. The CDR3 DNA is TGTGCCAGCTCCAAGACCGGACTGGGCACTGAAGCTTTCTTT. Protein product: CASSKTGLGTEAFF.

The genes are TRBV9 and TRBJ2-7; D possibly uses TRBD1 or TRBD2 (5 bases each). V lost 0 bases and J lost 2, with 9 bases in between. There are 14 residues in the CDR3. Per germline, CDR1 SGDLS and CDR2 YYNGEE. CDR3 residues: CASSVAGSTYEQYF. CDR3 sequence (DNA): TGTGCCAGCAGCGTAGCAGGGAGTACCTACGAGCAGTACTTC.

V gene TRBV9 combines with J gene TRBJ2-3; D may be TRBD1 (5 bases). The germline CDR1 and CDR2 sequences are SGDLS and YYNGEE. This CDR3 is 15 amino acids long. V was pared by 0 bases and J by 4 bases, with 12 bases between. The CDR3 nucleotides are TGTGCCAGCAGCGTAGGGCAGGTAGGGGCAGATACGCAGTATTTT. Its translation is CASSVGQVGADTQYF.